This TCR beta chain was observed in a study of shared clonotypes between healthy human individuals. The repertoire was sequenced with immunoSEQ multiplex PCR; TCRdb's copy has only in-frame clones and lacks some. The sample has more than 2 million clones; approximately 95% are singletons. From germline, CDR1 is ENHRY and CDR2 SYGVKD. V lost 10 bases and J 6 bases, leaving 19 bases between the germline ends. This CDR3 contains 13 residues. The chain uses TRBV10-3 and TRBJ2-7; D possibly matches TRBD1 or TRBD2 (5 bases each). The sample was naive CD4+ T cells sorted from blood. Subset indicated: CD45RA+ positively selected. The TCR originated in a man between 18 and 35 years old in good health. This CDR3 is CATVKDPGAEQYF. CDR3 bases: TGTGCCACGGTAAAAGACCCCGGGGCCGAGCAGTACTTC.